These 21 T cell receptor beta chains were all obtained from the same sample, sequenced in a study of patients and donors after allogeneic stem cell transplantation. TCRdb redid the calling of the RT-PCR reads with MiXCR, one entry per CDR3 protein. In the table there are approximately 150,000 distinct CDR3 sequences, approximately 22% of which are singletons. The specimen was blood, either unsorted or a sorted T cell fraction (not recorded which). These receptors came from a human donor who was either an allogeneic HSCT recipient or a stem cell or donor lymphocyte infusion donor (not recorded which). It is not recorded whose cells these are; they may come from a transplant donor.

The chain couples TRBV29-1 to TRBJ2-7; D possibly uses TRBD1 or TRBD2 (5 bases each). V was shortened by 1 base and J by 4 bases, with 5 bases between the two germline ends. Germline V lookup: CDR1 SQVTM, CDR2 ANQGSEA. This CDR3 has 11 residues. The CDR3 DNA reads TGCAGCGTTGAAGGGGGGTACGAGCAGTACTTC. Its translation: CSVEGGYEQYF.

The V call is TRBV6-2 or TRBV6-3, the J call TRBJ1-1, with D uncertain. In germline, CDR1 is MNHEY, CDR2 SVGEGT. The V end lost 7 bases, the J end lost 4 bases, and 13 bases lay between the germline ends. CDR3 size: 13 residues. CDR3 in amino acids: CASTLDGPTEAFF. As DNA, the CDR3 is TGTGCCAGCACGTTGGACGGGCCCACTGAAGCTTTCTTT.

The chain is built from TRBV5-5 and TRBJ2-3; 12 bases agree with TRBD2. This CDR3 has 16 amino acids. After removal of 3 bases from V and 2 bases from J, the junction contained 4 bases not matched to a gene. CDR1 and CDR2 (germline): SGHKS, YYEKEE (reference sequence). CDR3 in amino acids: CASSCWTSGVTDTQYF. In nucleotides, the CDR3 is TGTGCCAGCAGCTGCTGGACTAGCGGGGTCACAGATACGCAGTATTTT.

The chain joins TRBV30 to TRBJ1-2, with a possible D match to TRBD1 (6 bases). CDR1 and CDR2 (germline): GTSNPN, SVGIG (reference sequence). V lost 4 bases and J 4 bases, leaving 10 bases between the germline ends. The CDR3 is 12 amino acids. CDR3 region: CAWMYRAYGYTF. The CDR3, as DNA: TGTGCCTGGATGTACAGGGCCTATGGCTACACCTTC.

The gene calls are TRBV6-5 and TRBJ1-2; tentatively, D is TRBD1 (6 bases). Germline CDR1 reads MNHEY; CDR2 reads SVGAGI. The CDR3 has 16 residues. V gave up 4 bases and J gave up 4 bases, with 19 bases separating them. CDR3 nucleotide sequence: TGTGCCAGCAGTTCCGTCTCTCCCACAGGGAGCTATGGCTACACCTTC. Its protein is CASSSVSPTGSYGYTF.

The chain couples TRBV14 to TRBJ2-3; no firm D call. Trimming pared 4 bases from V and 2 bases from J, leaving 4 bases between. The CDR3 is 12 amino acids. CDR1 and CDR2 from the germline V gene are SGHDN and FVKESK. The CDR3 nucleotides read TGTGCCAGCAGCCGCTTCACAGATACGCAGTATTTT. Its translation: CASSRFTDTQYF.

The sample holds a few counts of this clonotype. Here the CDR3 reads CASSKVSGTIPYEQYF. The DNA of the CDR3 is TGTGCCAGCAGCAAAGTTTCAGGGACAATCCCCTACGAGCAGTACTTC. The V call is TRBV21-1, the J call TRBJ2-7; the table's TRBD1 call for D was not verified on the DNA. TRBV21-1 is annotated as a pseudogene. This CDR3 has 16 amino acids.

This CDR3 is CASSLGGVGMNTEAFF. In DNA form, the CDR3 reads TGTGCCAGCAGTTTAGGGGGGGTAGGGATGAACACTGAAGCTTTCTTT. This rearrangement joins TRBV12-3 or TRBV12-4 to TRBJ1-1, with D possibly matching TRBD1 (5 bases). The CDR3 runs 16 residues. The V end was cut by 1 base, the J end by 0 bases, with 12 bases between.

In this sample, this clonotype turned up a few times. The rearrangement uses TRBV6-5 and TRBJ2-3, with 9 bases fitting TRBD1. Trimming removed 6 bases from V and 8 bases from J; junction bases left unmatched: 12. This CDR3 region has 15 residues. Germline-derived CDR1 and CDR2 are MNHEY and SVGAGI. The CDR3 bases are TGTGCCAGCAGAAGACCGGGACAGGGACCCTCTACGCAGTATTTT. It is translated as CASRRPGQGPSTQYF.

This clonotype was counted a few times. The chain employs TRBV6-6 and TRBJ2-3, with 10 bases that match TRBD1. V lost 6 bases and J lost 9; bases outside the gene matches: 3. The CDR3 runs 12 residues. Per the germline V gene, CDR1 is MNHNY and CDR2 is SVGAGI (reference sequence). CDR3 nucleotides: TGTGCCAGCAGAAGGGACAGGGGCACGCAGTATTTT. It translates to CASRRDRGTQYF.

This chain links TRBV28 with TRBJ2-7; the D call may be TRBD1 or TRBD2 (5 bases each). The CDR3 contains 13 residues. The germline CDR1 and CDR2 sequences are MDHEN and SYDVKM. The V end lost 6 bases, the J end lost 1 base, and 10 bases lay between the germline ends. CDR3: CASSPGRSYEQYF. In DNA form, the CDR3 reads TGTGCCAGCAGCCCGGGACGGTCCTACGAGCAGTACTTC.

This clonotype was detected once. This chain links TRBV2 with TRBJ2-3, with 7 bases aligning to TRBD2. Germline V gene lookup returns CDR1 SNHLY and CDR2 FYNNEI. The CDR3 totals 17 residues. Trimming removed 0 bases from V and 3 bases from J; junction bases left unmatched: 9. The CDR3 spells CASSEALGLAETDTQYF. In nucleotides, the CDR3 is TGTGCCAGCAGTGAAGCATTAGGGCTAGCGGAGACAGATACGCAGTATTTT.

The count of this clonotype is one. The CDR3 sequence: CASSLRERGTGELFF. Here the CDR3 DNA reads TGTGCCAGCAGTTTGCGGGAGAGGGGCACCGGGGAGCTGTTTTTT. This chain connects TRBV12-3 or TRBV12-4 to TRBJ2-2; 7 nucleotides line up with TRBD2. V shed 3 bases, J shed 4 bases, and the junction held 5 bases outside the gene matches. CDR3 length: 15 residues.

The table lists this clonotype with a few counts. The rearrangement links TRBV20-1 to TRBJ1-4, with TRBD1 identical over 8 bases. The CDR3 spans 14 residues. V was clipped by 3 bases and J by 4 bases; unmatched bases: 4. Germline V gene sequence: CDR1 DFQATT, CDR2 SNEGSKA (reference sequence). CDR3 DNA sequence: TGCAGTGCTAGGGGGACAGGCGATAATGAAAAACTGTTTTTT. Protein: CSARGTGDNEKLFF.

The chain links TRBV5-1 to TRBJ2-1, with D perhaps matching TRBD2 (6 bases). Germline V CDR1 and CDR2: SGHRS, YFSETQ. The CDR3 is 13 amino acids. Trimming took 6 bases from V and 8 from J, leaving 15 bases between them. CDR3 sequence: CASTSAAGHEQFF. Here the CDR3 DNA reads TGCGCCAGCACCTCGGCAGCGGGCCATGAGCAGTTCTTC. Combining the CDR3 with reference TRBV5-1 and TRBJ2-1 gives the whole variable domain KAGVTQTPRYLIKTRGQQVTLSCSPISGHRSVSWYQQTPGQGLQFLFEYFSETQRNKGNFPGRFSGRQFSNSRSEMNVSTLELGDSALYLCASTSAAGHEQFFGPGTRLTVL.

The chain recombines TRBV12-3 or TRBV12-4 with TRBJ1-1, with 9 positions matching TRBD1. V trimming: 6 bases; J trimming: 1 base; junction bases outside the gene matches: 15. This CDR3 comprises 18 residues. The CDR3 reads CASSPILDRGRWNTEAFF. CDR3 DNA sequence: TGTGCCAGCAGCCCCATCCTAGACAGGGGGAGATGGAACACTGAAGCTTTCTTT.

The chain joins TRBV6-1 to TRBJ1-3; 11 bases align to TRBD1. The J segment lost 4 bases and the V segment lost 6 bases, leaving 11 bases of the junction unmatched. Germline-derived CDR1 and CDR2 are MNHNS and SASEGT. The CDR3 extends over 17 amino acids. In DNA form, the CDR3 reads TGTGCCAGCAGCCATCGAGGGACAGGGGGAAAAGGAAACACCATATATTTT. Translated: CASSHRGTGGKGNTIYF.

The sample holds many counts of this clonotype. The chain recombines TRBV12-5 with TRBJ1-4; D call uncertain. This CDR3 has 13 amino acids. In germline, CDR1 is LGHNT, CDR2 FRNRAP. V gave up 2 bases and J gave up 7 bases, with 8 bases separating them. CDR3 in DNA: TGTGCTAGTGGTTTGATCCCTAGTGAAAAACTGTTTTTT. Protein: CASGLIPSEKLFF.

In its sample, this clonotype was seen a few times. J is TRBJ1-5 and V is TRBV5-1, with D maybe TRBD1 (6 bases). V lost 3 bases and J lost 9, with 13 bases in between. The germline V gene has CDR1 SGHRS and CDR2 YFSETQ. The CDR3 spans 13 residues. CDR3 sequence (DNA): TGCGCCAGCAGCTCGGTGGAAGGGGGGCCCCAGCATTTT. It is translated as CASSSVEGGPQHF.

The chain employs TRBV10-3 and TRBJ2-1; perhaps TRBD2 as D (6 bases). V was cut by 0 bases and J by 8 bases, with 14 bases left in between. In germline, CDR1 is ENHRY, CDR2 SYGVKD. CDR3 size: 15 residues. CDR3 protein: CAISESSFRGYEQFF. CDR3 DNA: TGTGCCATCAGTGAGTCGTCCTTTCGGGGGTATGAGCAGTTCTTC.

This clonotype was counted ten times or more. The V call is TRBV5-6, the J call TRBJ1-5, with 7 bases that match TRBD1. V dropped 4 bases and J dropped 10; count of bases not matched to a gene: 5. This CDR3 comprises 12 residues. Germline assignment: CDR1 SGHDT and CDR2 YYEEEE. DNA of the CDR3: TGTGCCAGCAGCACAGGGGATGGACCCCAGCATTTT. Protein sequence: CASSTGDGPQHF.